Detailed here is one TCR beta chain. The sample originates from a study of blood T cell repertoires in COVID-19. Across the study: PBMCs, B-cell-depleted T cells, or T cells were the source of the cDNA or gDNA that made up the material.

Germline V gene lookup returns CDR1 MGHRA and CDR2 YSYEKL. The CDR3 contains 18 residues. Trimming cost V 0 bases and J 6 bases; bases outside gene matches: 11. In the original workflow: Scientists estimated how many nucleated cells there were by amplifying reference gene primers. Assay: immunoSEQ multiplex PCR; the TCRdb copy retains only in-frame clones and omits some. Clonal size and the V and J genes are those of that table, whereas D and trimming came from the DNA. The table lists around 160,000 clones, approximately 83% of them singletons. The source of this sequence is a woman in her sixties with COVID-19, enrolled during active disease. The specimen sequenced was peripheral blood. The chain is built from TRBV4-1 and TRBJ2-2, with 9 bases identical to TRBD2. CDR3 DNA sequence: TGCGCCAGCAGCCAAGAGTCCACGGGACTAGCTAGGGCCGGGGAGCTGTTTTTT. Translation: CASSQESTGLARAGELFF.